The clone carrying this TCR beta chain has ten or more counts. The antigen is undetermined. This entry comes from a study of T-cell reconstitution after alpha-beta-depleted transplantation in children. Study observations and caveats: T cells produced anew were the main source of T-cell counts and diversity one year after transplant. About two months after transplant, alpha-beta T cells reportedly came from several hundred expanded graft clones. Some patients' high day-60 TCRbeta diversity was traced to surviving recipient T cells and thymic progenitors.

Unique molecular identifiers were incorporated during preparation of the TCRbeta library. TCRdb reprocessed the PCR reads with MiXCR, giving one entry per CDR3 protein. In the table there are 400,000 to 450,000 distinct CDR3 sequences, around two fifths of which are singletons. V lost 2 bases, J lost 6 bases, and 6 bases stayed unmatched. Germline assignment: CDR1 MNHEY and CDR2 SMNVEV (reference sequence). This CDR3 contains 14 residues. The source was PBMCs, collected before TCRalphabeta/CD19-depleted stem cell transplant. The genes are TRBV27 and TRBJ2-7, with 8 bases identical to TRBD1. This TCR was sampled from a girl aged 2 to 10 with aplastic anemia, due to receive a stem cell transplant. The CDR3 here is CASSLGAGGAEQYF. The CDR3 bases are TGTGCCAGCAGTTTAGGGGCAGGGGGCGCCGAGCAGTACTTC.